This TCR beta chain was sequenced in a study of blood T cell repertoires in COVID-19. The sample holds one count of this clone. Produced via immunoSEQ multiplex PCR; TCRdb's table is partial and in-frame only. The sample carries around 43,000 clones, approximately 85% recorded once. This CDR3 is built from 13 residues. V was clipped by 0 bases and J by 15 bases, with 15 bases between them. Germline CDR1 and CDR2: SGHAT and FQNNGV. The chain has TRBV11-2 and TRBJ2-1; TRBD2 might be the D (6 bases). The sample comprised peripheral blood. The sequence was collected from a woman older than 75 with acute or convalescent COVID-19. This CDR3 reads CASSLDLTGEVFF. The CDR3 bases are TGTGCCAGCAGCTTAGATCTAACGGGGGAGGTGTTCTTC.